This TCR beta chain derives from a study of T cells in Graves' hyperthyroidism and ophthalmopathy. About the research overall: Once the initial diagnosis was made, peripheral blood was obtained before any treatment. Study results and caveats: Most thyroid clonotypes that were expanded above 0.001 also turned up in blood.

As for this clonotype: Its antigen is not known.

Amplification of TCR beta CDR3 regions used RNA as the template. An initial round of RT-PCR targeting the TCR CDR3 relied on the HTBI primer set. TCRdb called the multiplex PCR reads again in MiXCR, with one record for every CDR3 protein. The sample has hundreds of thousands of distinct CDR3 sequences; 38% are singletons. It was considered stable Graves' hyperthyroidism when ophthalmopathy did not progress within 18 months. This receptor was obtained from a man aged 18 to 29 with Graves' hyperthyroidism. The sample consisted of blood.

CDR3 region: CASSFVAGGYQETQYF. In DNA form, the CDR3 reads TGTGCCAGCAGTTTTGTAGCGGGAGGGTACCAAGAGACCCAGTACTTC. The J gene is TRBJ2-5, the V gene TRBV12-3 or TRBV12-4; 11 bases fit TRBD2. The V gene end was trimmed by 3 bases and the J gene end by 0 bases; junction bases not matched to a gene: 3. The length of the CDR3 is 16 residues.